This T cell receptor (beta chain) was captured in a study of blood T cell repertoires in COVID-19. Across the whole study: The cDNA or gDNA used as material had been derived from T cells, B-cell-depleted T cells, or PBMCs.

Clones were read by immunoSEQ multiplex PCR, and TCRdb kept only the in-frame ones, dropping some. The sample contains 300,000 to 400,000 clones, around 87% of which appear only once. The V gene lost 3 bases and the J gene lost 0 bases, with 9 bases spanning the gap. The length of the CDR3 is 14 residues. The V gene's germline CDR1 is GTSNPN and CDR2 SVGIG (reference sequence). The specimen sequenced was peripheral blood. The V and J genes are TRBV30 and TRBJ1-3; D gene ambiguous. The TCR was taken from a woman aged 50 to 60 who had recovered from COVID-19. The CDR3 nucleotides are TGTGCCTGGAGGGGCGAGCTCTCTGGAAACACCATATATTTT. Encoded protein: CAWRGELSGNTIYF.